The 29 T cell receptor beta chains presented below share a single source sample, sequenced in a study of T cells after yellow fever vaccination. TCRdb recomputed calls from the 5' RACE reads with MiXCR, one row per CDR3 protein. Of hundreds of thousands of distinct CDR3 sequences in the sample, around 12% are singletons; the top ten hold 2.5% to 4%. This specimen was CD4+ T cells sorted from PBMCs, taken 15 days after the yellow fever booster vaccination. Every receptor here comes from a man younger than 35 who received the YFV17D yellow fever vaccine.

This clonotype was recorded at least ten times. V and J are TRBV5-4 and TRBJ2-3; 7 positions match TRBD2. This CDR3 region has 16 residues. In germline, CDR1 is SGHNT, CDR2 YYREEE (reference sequence). The ends lost 0 bases at V and 0 bases at J; junction bases unmatched: 4. CDR3 bases: TGTGCCAGCAGCTTGGGGAGCGGGGTCAGCACAGATACGCAGTATTTT. Translation: CASSLGSGVSTDTQYF.

In its sample, this clonotype was seen a few times. The rearrangement uses TRBV2 and TRBJ2-1; a possible D gene is TRBD1 (6 bases). The CDR3 runs to 13 residues. CDR1 and CDR2 (germline): SNHLY, FYNNEI. The V end was cut by 8 bases, the J end by 6 bases, with 14 bases between. The chain's CDR3 is CASDGTLPNEQFF. The CDR3 DNA is TGTGCCAGCGACGGGACATTACCCAATGAGCAGTTCTTC.

This chain uses TRBV9 with TRBJ1-2; TRBD1 agrees at 12 bases. CDR3 length equals 15 residues. Germline V gene lookup returns CDR1 SGDLS and CDR2 YYNGEE. Unmatched junction bases numbered 2, after V lost 1 base and J lost 4 bases. The CDR3: CASSVQGQGAYGYTF. The CDR3 region has the DNA TGTGCCAGCAGCGTACAGGGACAGGGGGCCTATGGCTACACCTTC.

This clonotype was found a few times. The chain uses TRBV10-3 and TRBJ1-3, with TRBD1 matching 7 bases. The V gene's germline CDR1 is ENHRY and CDR2 SYGVKD. This CDR3 is built from 13 residues. V shed 10 bases and J 8 bases; nucleotides not matched to a gene: 11. The chain's CDR3 is CASRTGPVDTIYF. The CDR3 DNA sequence: TGTGCCAGCCGGACAGGTCCTGTGGACACCATATATTTT.

There are a few counts of this clonotype. This chain uses TRBV20-1 with TRBJ2-3; D is unclear. The CDR3 runs to 14 residues. V was clipped by 1 base and J by 4 bases, with 12 bases between them. Germline V gene lookup returns CDR1 DFQATT and CDR2 SNEGSKA (reference sequence). The CDR3 bases are TGCAGTGCTAGAGGAACCTCCCCCCCAGATACGCAGTATTTT. Translation: CSARGTSPPDTQYF.

This clonotype has just one count. This rearrangement joins TRBV5-6 to TRBJ1-1; D might be TRBD1 (6 bases). Between the trimmed V and J ends, which lost 1 base and 7 bases, there was a span of 14 bases. The CDR3 spans 14 residues. Germline V gives CDR1 SGHDT, CDR2 YYEEEE. CDR3 region: CASSLFGGDNEAFF. CDR3 bases: TGTGCCAGCAGCTTGTTTGGCGGGGACAATGAAGCTTTCTTT.

The chain links TRBV4-3 to TRBJ2-1, with D perhaps being TRBD1 or TRBD2 (6 bases each). The CDR3 loop spans 18 amino acids. Germline-derived CDR1 and CDR2 are LGHNA and YSLEER. Between the trimmed V and J ends, which lost 0 bases and 0 bases, there was a span of 15 bases. The CDR3 region is CASSQDGGRWSSYNEQFF. The CDR3 nucleotides read TGCGCCAGCAGCCAAGATGGGGGGCGGTGGAGCTCCTACAATGAGCAGTTCTTC.

A few counts support this clonotype. This chain joins TRBV7-2 and TRBJ1-3; D perhaps matches TRBD1 (5 bases). CDR1 and CDR2 (germline): SGHTA, FQGNSA. Trimming took 1 base from V and 7 from J, leaving 14 bases between them. The CDR3 covers 15 residues. The CDR3 DNA follows: TGTGCCAGCAGCTTAGTGGCAGGGTGGACGAACACCATATATTTT. Protein product: CASSLVAGWTNTIYF.

This clonotype turned up a few times. The rearrangement links TRBV9 to TRBJ2-2; D might be TRBD1 (5 bases). In germline, CDR1 is SGDLS, CDR2 YYNGEE. CDR3 size: 14 residues. Trimming removed 4 bases at V and 7 bases at J, with 14 bases between. This CDR3 is CASSPRTFGGELFF. The CDR3 coding sequence is TGTGCCAGCAGCCCCAGGACATTTGGCGGGGAGCTGTTTTTT.

This clonotype turned up a few times. The chain recombines TRBV28 with TRBJ1-3, with D maybe TRBD1 (5 bases). The CDR3 length is 16 residues. In germline, CDR1 is MDHEN, CDR2 SYDVKM. Trimming left V 2 bases short and J 0 bases short, with 11 bases between. The CDR3 sequence is CASSLGGGNSGNTIYF. In DNA, the CDR3 is TGTGCCAGCAGTTTAGGTGGGGGTAACTCTGGAAACACCATATATTTT.

The chain's CDR3 is CASSLVRADEQYF. CDR3 in DNA: TGTGCCAGCAGCTTAGTTCGGGCAGACGAGCAGTACTTC. V gene TRBV7-3 combines with J gene TRBJ2-7; D gene ambiguous. This CDR3 has 13 amino acids. CDR1 and CDR2 from the germline V gene are SGHTA and FQGTGA. V dropped 2 bases and J dropped 5 bases, with 10 bases sitting between them.

This clonotype was picked up one time. This chain links TRBV7-7 with TRBJ1-5; the D is unclear. CDR3 length: 14 amino acids. Germline V gives CDR1 SSHAT, CDR2 FNYEAQ (reference sequence). CDR3 DNA: TGTGCTACCCAGCCTGGGATCGTTAATCAGCCCCAGCATTTT. Protein sequence: CATQPGIVNQPQHF.

CDR3 region: CSARYRGSSNEQFF. The CDR3 nucleotides are TGCAGTGCTAGATATCGCGGGAGTAGCAATGAGCAGTTCTTC. V gene TRBV20-1 combines with J gene TRBJ2-1; TRBD2 matches at 7 bases. This CDR3 has 14 amino acids. The V gene's germline CDR1 is DFQATT and CDR2 SNEGSKA (reference sequence). V shed 2 bases and J 6 bases; nucleotides not matched to a gene: 7.

This clonotype was observed a few times. The chain employs TRBV6-5 and TRBJ1-1; D is possibly TRBD1 (6 bases). From germline, CDR1 is MNHEY and CDR2 SVGAGI. With 4 bases removed from V and 4 bases from J, the gap between germline ends came to 13 bases. CDR3 length: 14 residues. CDR3 DNA sequence: TGTGCCAGCAGTTCGACAGGCCGGGGCACTGAAGCTTTCTTT. Translated: CASSSTGRGTEAFF.

The chain links TRBV20-1 to TRBJ1-1; no clear D gene. CDR3 size: 12 residues. The germline V gene has CDR1 DFQATT and CDR2 SNEGSKA (reference sequence). The DNA for the CDR3 is TGCAGGGGTCTGGAGGGAAACACTGAAGCTTTCTTT. Its translation: CRGLEGNTEAFF.

This clonotype was seen a few times. The chain is built from TRBV24-1 and TRBJ1-2; TRBD1 agrees at 10 bases. Germline CDR1 reads KGHDR; CDR2 reads SFDVKD. J was trimmed by 7 bases and V by 4 bases; bases with no gene match: 8. CDR3 length: 15 amino acids. The CDR3 region is CATSEWDRGPGGYTF. The CDR3, as DNA: TGTGCCACCAGTGAGTGGGACAGGGGCCCCGGTGGCTACACCTTC.

Only a few counts were recorded for this clonotype. The gene calls are TRBV3-1 and TRBJ2-4; D possibly corresponds to TRBD2 (6 bases). Germline V gene lookup returns CDR1 LGHDT and CDR2 YNNKEL (reference sequence). This CDR3 has 14 residues. Trimming took off 2 bases at V and 5 bases at J, with 10 bases between the two ends. The CDR3 coding sequence is TGTGCCAGCAGCCAATGGAGGGACGAAAACATTCAGTACTTC. The encoded protein is CASSQWRDENIQYF.

This clonotype was seen a handful of times. This chain joins TRBV29-1 and TRBJ1-2; possibly TRBD1 for D (5 bases). The germline V gene has CDR1 SQVTM and CDR2 ANQGSEA. This CDR3 spans 11 amino acids. V gave up 4 bases and J gave up 8 bases, with 11 bases separating them. CDR3 loop: CSVVQGGGYTF. The CDR3 DNA is TGCAGCGTTGTTCAGGGCGGGGGCTACACCTTC.

Many counts were recorded for this clonotype. The chain is built from TRBV6-5 and TRBJ1-6; 7 bases are shared with TRBD1. Germline CDR1 MNHEY, CDR2 SVGAGI. CDR3 length: 14 amino acids. The ends lost 6 bases at V and 6 bases at J; junction bases unmatched: 5. The CDR3 nucleotides are TGTGCCAGCAGGACAGGGCGTAGTAATTCACCCCTCCACTTT. Its translation is CASRTGRSNSPLHF.

This clonotype was observed a few times. This rearrangement joins TRBV6-5 to TRBJ1-2; D is ambiguous. CDR3 length: 14 amino acids. Per the germline V gene, CDR1 is MNHEY and CDR2 is SVGAGI. V was clipped by 6 bases and J by 1 base, with 12 bases between them. CDR3 in amino acids: CASSPRGSNYGYTF. The CDR3, as DNA: TGTGCCAGCAGCCCCCGCGGGAGTAACTATGGCTACACCTTC.

Of note for this clonotype: One end of the junction does not line up with germline, which may come from a read error. The chain links TRBV7-7 to TRBJ2-1; 8 nucleotides line up with TRBD2. Germline CDR1 reads SSHAT; CDR2 reads FNYEAQ (reference sequence). This CDR3 is 14 amino acids long. The DNA of the CDR3 is TGTGCTAGCAGCTTAGCGGGGCCGAACAATGAGCAGTTCTTC. This codes for CASSLAGPNNEQFF.

This clonotype has only a few counts. The chain employs TRBV14 and TRBJ1-5; D is unresolved. V was trimmed by 0 bases and J by 6 bases, leaving 6 bases between them. Per the germline V gene, CDR1 is SGHDN and CDR2 is FVKESK. This CDR3 is 13 amino acids long. CDR3 sequence: CASSQDYGQPQHF. The CDR3 coding sequence is TGTGCCAGCAGCCAAGATTATGGTCAGCCCCAGCATTTT. Supplemented by reference TRBV14 and TRBJ1-5, the full variable domain reads EAGVTQFPSHSVIEKGQTVTLRCDPISGHDNLYWYRRVMGKEIKFLLHFVKESKQDESGMPNNRFLAERTGGTYSTLKVQPAELEDSGVYFCASSQDYGQPQHFGDGTRLSIL.

The chain links TRBV12-3 or TRBV12-4 to TRBJ2-1; 8 positions agree with TRBD2. This CDR3 region has 16 residues. Unmatched junction bases numbered 11, after V lost 6 bases and J lost 4 bases. The CDR3 nucleotides read TGTGCCAGCAGGGCCCCCGGGACTAGTCTATACAATGAGCAGTTCTTC. Protein sequence: CASRAPGTSLYNEQFF.

This clonotype was seen only a few times. The chain uses TRBV15 and TRBJ2-3; 12 bases map to TRBD2. In germline, CDR1 is LNHNV, CDR2 YYDKDF (reference sequence). J gave up 6 bases and V 0 bases, and 16 bases lay outside the gene matches. The CDR3 contains 20 residues. The CDR3 DNA is TGTGCCACCAGCAGAGATATCACTAGCGGGGGGCGAGGATTGGGGGATACGCAGTATTTT. Translated: CATSRDITSGGRGLGDTQYF. Full variable domain (remainder filled in from reference TRBV15 and TRBJ2-3): DAMVIQNPRYQVTQFGKPVTLSCSQTLNHNVMYWYQQKSSQAPKLLFHYYDKDFNNEADTPDNFQSRRPNTSFCFLDIRSPGLGDTAMYLCATSRDITSGGRGLGDTQYFGPGTRLTVL.

This clonotype was counted ten times or more. V is TRBV5-6 and J is TRBJ2-2; tentatively, D is TRBD1 (6 bases). Germline lookup yields CDR1 SGHDT and CDR2 YYEEEE. V dropped 2 bases and J dropped 6 bases, with 11 bases sitting between them. The CDR3 is 14 amino acids. CDR3 nucleotides: TGTGCCAGCAGCTTCAGGGGAAAACCCGGGGAGCTGTTTTTT. This translates into CASSFRGKPGELFF.

This CDR3 reads CRAGGGGTTDTQYF. CDR3 nucleotides: TGCAGGGCCGGGGGAGGTGGAACCACAGATACGCAGTATTTT. This chain links TRBV20-1 with TRBJ2-3, with D tentatively TRBD2 (6 bases). The CDR3 consists of 14 residues. In germline, CDR1 is DFQATT, CDR2 SNEGSKA (reference sequence).

This clonotype has more than one count but fewer than ten. The chain links TRBV28 to TRBJ2-3, with 12 positions matching TRBD2. The CDR3 is 17 amino acids. The germline CDR1 and CDR2 sequences are MDHEN and SYDVKM. The trim removed 2 bases at V and 5 bases at J, leaving 8 bases unmatched. CDR3 sequence: CASSLAASGGALDTQYF. In DNA form, the CDR3 reads TGTGCCAGCAGTTTAGCGGCTAGCGGGGGGGCCCTAGATACGCAGTATTTT.

J is TRBJ2-1 and V is TRBV7-2; D is undetermined. This CDR3 region has 13 residues. V lost 0 bases to trimming and J lost 7 bases, with 7 bases between them. The germline CDR1 and CDR2 sequences are SGHTA and FQGNSA. CDR3 bases: TGTGCCAGCAGCTTAGCCCGGGTTAATGAGCAGTTCTTC. Its translation: CASSLARVNEQFF.

This clonotype was recorded many times. This sequence joins TRBV7-2 and TRBJ2-3; D is tentatively TRBD1 or TRBD2 (5 bases each). V lost 3 bases and J 2 bases, leaving 9 bases between the germline ends. The CDR3 is made up of 14 amino acids. Looked up from germline, CDR1 is SGHTA and CDR2 is FQGNSA. The CDR3 bases are TGTGCCAGCAGCTTGGGACCCCTCACAGATACGCAGTATTTT. It is translated as CASSLGPLTDTQYF.